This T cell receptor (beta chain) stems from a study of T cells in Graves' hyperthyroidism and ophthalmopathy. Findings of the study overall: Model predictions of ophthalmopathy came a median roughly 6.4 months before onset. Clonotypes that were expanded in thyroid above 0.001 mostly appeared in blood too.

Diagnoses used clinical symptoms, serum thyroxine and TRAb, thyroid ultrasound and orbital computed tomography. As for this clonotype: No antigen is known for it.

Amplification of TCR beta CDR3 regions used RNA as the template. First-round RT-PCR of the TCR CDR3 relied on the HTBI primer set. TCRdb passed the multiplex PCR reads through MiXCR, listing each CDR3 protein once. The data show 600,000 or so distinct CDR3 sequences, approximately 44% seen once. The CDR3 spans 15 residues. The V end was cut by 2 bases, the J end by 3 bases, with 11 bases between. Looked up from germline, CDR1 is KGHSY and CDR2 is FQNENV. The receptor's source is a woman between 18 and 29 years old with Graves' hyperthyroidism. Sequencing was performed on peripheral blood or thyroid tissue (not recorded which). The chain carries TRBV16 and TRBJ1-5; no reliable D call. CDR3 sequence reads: CASSQTWAVNQPQHF. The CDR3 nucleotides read TGTGCCAGCAGCCAAACGTGGGCCGTCAATCAGCCCCAGCATTTT.